The clone carrying this T cell receptor beta chain has only a few counts. Antigen unknown. The data are from a study of cytomegalovirus exposure and HLA in healthy donors. V lost 2 bases and J lost 2, with 8 bases in between. Looked up from germline, CDR1 is MNHEY and CDR2 is SVGAGI. The CDR3 is 14 amino acids. General study points: The majority of TCR sequences were rare, yet some public TCRs appeared in many donors.

A multiplex PCR was run with 60 Vbeta primers and 13 Jbeta primers. The method was immunoSEQ multiplex PCR; TCRdb's version includes in-frame clones alone and lacks a portion of them. The data hold around 130,000 clones, with around 8.5% observed a single time. The sample comprised PBMCs. The TCR originated in a man aged 40-49 years in good health and CMV-seronegative. The V and J genes are TRBV6-5 and TRBJ2-3; D remains ambiguous. CDR3 loop: CASSYTDVTDTQYF. DNA for the CDR3: TGTGCCAGCAGTTACACAGACGTCACAGATACGCAGTATTTT.